This T cell receptor (beta chain) was identified in a study of blood T cell repertoires in COVID-19. Turning to the study itself: Sample material is recorded as cDNA or gDNA derived from T cells, B-cell-depleted T cells, or PBMCs.

TCRdb's copy holds only in-frame clones and misses some; the assay was immunoSEQ multiplex PCR. The table shows more than 250,000 clones, with roughly 86% occurring only once. The CDR3 has 14 residues. Germline assignment: CDR1 SNHLY and CDR2 FYNNEI. The ends were cut back, 2 bases at V and 3 bases at J, with 11 bases in the middle. V is TRBV2 and J is TRBJ2-7, with a tentative D call TRBD2 (5 bases). The sample taken for sequencing was PBMCs or T cells enriched from blood (not recorded which). The clonotype comes from a woman between 18 and 29 years old who had recovered from COVID-19. The DNA of the CDR3 is TGTGCCAGCAGTGAATCTCCTAGCCGCTACGAGCAGTACTTC. This encodes CASSESPSRYEQYF. The full variable domain, its missing parts supplied by reference TRBV2 and TRBJ2-7, is EPEVTQTPSHQVTQMGQEVILRCVPISNHLYFYWYRQILGQKVEFLVSFYNNEISEKSEIFDDQFSVERPDGSNFTLKIRSTKLEDSAMYFCASSESPSRYEQYFGPGTRLTVT.